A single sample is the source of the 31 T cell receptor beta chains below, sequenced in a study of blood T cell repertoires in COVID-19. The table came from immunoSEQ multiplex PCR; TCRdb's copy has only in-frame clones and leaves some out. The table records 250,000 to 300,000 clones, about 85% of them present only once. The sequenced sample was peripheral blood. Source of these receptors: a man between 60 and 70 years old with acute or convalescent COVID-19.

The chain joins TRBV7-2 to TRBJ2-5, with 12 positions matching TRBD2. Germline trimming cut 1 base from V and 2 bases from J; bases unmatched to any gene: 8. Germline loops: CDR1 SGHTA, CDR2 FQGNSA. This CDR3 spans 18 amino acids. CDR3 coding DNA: TGTGCCAGCAGCTTAGTCGCTAGCGGGGGGGTCTTTCAAGAGACCCAGTACTTC. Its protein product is CASSLVASGGVFQETQYF. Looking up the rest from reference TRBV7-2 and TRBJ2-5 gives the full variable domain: GAGVSQSPSNKVTEKGKDVELRCDPISGHTALYWYRQSLGQGLEFLIYFQGNSAPDKSGLPSDRFSAERTGGSVSTLTIQRTQQEDSAVYLCASSLVASGGVFQETQYFGPGTRLLVL.

The CDR3 DNA reads TGTGCCAGCTCACGGGGACAGAACAATCAGCCCCAGCATTTT. Its translation: CASSRGQNNQPQHF. The V gene is TRBV18, the J gene TRBJ1-5, with 7 nucleotides matching TRBD1. CDR1 and CDR2 from the germline V gene are KGHSH and LQKENI. CDR3 length: 14 amino acids. With 4 bases clipped from V and 3 bases from J, the junction kept 3 bases outside the gene matches.

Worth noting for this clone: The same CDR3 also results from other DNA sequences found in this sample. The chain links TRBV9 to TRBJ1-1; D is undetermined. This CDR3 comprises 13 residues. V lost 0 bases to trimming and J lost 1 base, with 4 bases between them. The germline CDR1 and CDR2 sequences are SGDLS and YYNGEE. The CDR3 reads CASSVAGNTEAFF. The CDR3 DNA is TGTGCCAGCAGCGTAGCAGGGAACACTGAAGCTTTCTTT.

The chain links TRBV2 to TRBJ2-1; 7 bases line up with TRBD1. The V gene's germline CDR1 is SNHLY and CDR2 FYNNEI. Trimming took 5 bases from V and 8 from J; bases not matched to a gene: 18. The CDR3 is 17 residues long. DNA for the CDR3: TGTGCCAGCAGTACGACAGGGCACGGTTTGGTGGAGGATGAGCAGTTCTTC. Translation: CASSTTGHGLVEDEQFF.

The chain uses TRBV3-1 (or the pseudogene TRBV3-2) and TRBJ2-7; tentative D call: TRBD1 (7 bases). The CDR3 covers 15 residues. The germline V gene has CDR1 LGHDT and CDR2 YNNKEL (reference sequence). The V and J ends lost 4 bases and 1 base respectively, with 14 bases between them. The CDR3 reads CASSPQAGGSYEQYF. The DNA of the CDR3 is TGTGCCAGCAGCCCCCAGGCAGGGGGGTCCTACGAGCAGTACTTC.

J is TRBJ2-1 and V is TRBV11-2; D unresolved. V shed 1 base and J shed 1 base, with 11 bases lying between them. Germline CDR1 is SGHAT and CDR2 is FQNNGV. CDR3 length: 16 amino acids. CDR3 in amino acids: CASSLGYSGSYNEQFF. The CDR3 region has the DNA TGTGCCAGCAGCTTAGGTTACAGTGGATCCTACAATGAGCAGTTCTTC.

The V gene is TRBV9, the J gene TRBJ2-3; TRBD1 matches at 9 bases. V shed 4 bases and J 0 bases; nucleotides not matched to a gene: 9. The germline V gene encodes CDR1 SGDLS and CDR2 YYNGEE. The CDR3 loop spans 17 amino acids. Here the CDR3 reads CASSPDRGGSSTDTQYF. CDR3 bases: TGTGCCAGCAGCCCGGACAGGGGAGGGTCCAGCACAGATACGCAGTATTTT.

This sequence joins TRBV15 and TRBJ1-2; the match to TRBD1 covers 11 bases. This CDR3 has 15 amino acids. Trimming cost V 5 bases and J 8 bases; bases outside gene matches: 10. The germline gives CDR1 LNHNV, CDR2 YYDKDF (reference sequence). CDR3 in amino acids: CATSRNGQGADGYTF. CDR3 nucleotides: TGTGCCACCAGCCGAAACGGACAGGGGGCTGACGGCTACACCTTC.

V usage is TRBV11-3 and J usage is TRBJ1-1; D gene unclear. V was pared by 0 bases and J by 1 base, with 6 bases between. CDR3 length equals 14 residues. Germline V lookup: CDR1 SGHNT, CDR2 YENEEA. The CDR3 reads CASSLDWRNTEAFF. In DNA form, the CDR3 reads TGTGCCAGCAGCTTAGATTGGAGGAACACTGAAGCTTTCTTT.

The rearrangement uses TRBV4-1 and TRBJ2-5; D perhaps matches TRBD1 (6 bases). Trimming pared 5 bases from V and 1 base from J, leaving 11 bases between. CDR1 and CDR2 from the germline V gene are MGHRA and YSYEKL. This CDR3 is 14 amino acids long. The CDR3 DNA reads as TGCGCCAGCAGCTTGGGGACAACCCAAGAGACCCAGTACTTC. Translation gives CASSLGTTQETQYF.

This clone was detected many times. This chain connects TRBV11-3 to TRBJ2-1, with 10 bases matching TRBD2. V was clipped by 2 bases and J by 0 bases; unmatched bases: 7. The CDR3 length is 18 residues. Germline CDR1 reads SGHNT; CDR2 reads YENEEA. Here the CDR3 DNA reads TGTGCCAGCAGCTTAAGACCTAGCGGGGGTGTCTCCTACAATGAGCAGTTCTTC. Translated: CASSLRPSGGVSYNEQFF.

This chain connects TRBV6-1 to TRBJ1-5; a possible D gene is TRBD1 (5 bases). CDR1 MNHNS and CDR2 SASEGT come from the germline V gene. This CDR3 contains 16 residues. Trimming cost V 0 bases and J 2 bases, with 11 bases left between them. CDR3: CASSEAWGAGNQPQHF. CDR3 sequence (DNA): TGTGCCAGCAGTGAAGCGTGGGGCGCGGGCAATCAGCCCCAGCATTTT.

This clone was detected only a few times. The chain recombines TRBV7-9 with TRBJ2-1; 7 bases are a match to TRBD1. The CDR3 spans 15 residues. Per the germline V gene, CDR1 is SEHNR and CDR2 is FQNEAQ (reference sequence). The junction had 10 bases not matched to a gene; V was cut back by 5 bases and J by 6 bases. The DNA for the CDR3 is TGTGCCAGCAGCGTTGATGGGACAGCCCGCAATGAGCAGTTCTTC. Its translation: CASSVDGTARNEQFF.

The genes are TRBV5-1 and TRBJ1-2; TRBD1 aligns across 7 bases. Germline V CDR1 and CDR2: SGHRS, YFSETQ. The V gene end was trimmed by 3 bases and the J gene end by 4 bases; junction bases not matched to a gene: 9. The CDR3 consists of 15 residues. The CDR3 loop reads CASSSIQGTFYGYTF. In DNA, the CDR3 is TGCGCCAGCAGCTCTATACAGGGGACGTTCTATGGCTACACCTTC.

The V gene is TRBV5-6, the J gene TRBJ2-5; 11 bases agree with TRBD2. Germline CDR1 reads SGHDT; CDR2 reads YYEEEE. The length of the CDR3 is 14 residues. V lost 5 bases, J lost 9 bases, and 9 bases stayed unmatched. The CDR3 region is CASRFEASGGSQYF. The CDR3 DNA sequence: TGTGCCAGCAGATTTGAGGCTAGCGGGGGGTCCCAGTACTTC.

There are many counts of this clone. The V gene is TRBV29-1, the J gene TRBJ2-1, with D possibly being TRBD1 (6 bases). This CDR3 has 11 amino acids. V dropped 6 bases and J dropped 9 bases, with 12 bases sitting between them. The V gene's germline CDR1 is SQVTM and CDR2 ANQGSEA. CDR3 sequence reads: CSVAQGTEQFF. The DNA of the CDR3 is TGCAGCGTGGCCCAGGGGACTGAGCAGTTCTTC.

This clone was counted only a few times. The CDR3 loop reads CSVRLAGVFQETQYF. The CDR3 DNA reads as TGCAGCGTTCGACTAGCGGGGGTCTTCCAAGAGACCCAGTACTTC. The chain links TRBV29-1 to TRBJ2-5; 12 bases map to TRBD2. Germline CDR1 and CDR2: SQVTM and ANQGSEA. The V gene end was trimmed by 5 bases and the J gene end by 1 base; junction bases not matched to a gene: 5. The CDR3 length is 15 residues. Full variable domain (remainder filled in from reference TRBV29-1 and TRBJ2-5): SAVISQKPSRDICQRGTSLTIQCQVDSQVTMMFWYRQQPGQSLTLIATANQGSEATYESGFVIDKFPISRPNLTFSTLTVSNMSPEDSSIYLCSVRLAGVFQETQYFGPGTRLLVL.

CDR3 amino acids: CASSLRTGYSYNEQFF. CDR3 DNA sequence: TGTGCCAGCAGCTTACGGACAGGTTACTCCTACAATGAGCAGTTCTTC. The chain joins TRBV11-2 to TRBJ2-1; 7 nucleotides match TRBD1. CDR1 and CDR2 from the germline V gene are SGHAT and FQNNGV. This CDR3 region has 16 residues. V lost 2 bases and J lost 0; bases outside the gene matches: 4.

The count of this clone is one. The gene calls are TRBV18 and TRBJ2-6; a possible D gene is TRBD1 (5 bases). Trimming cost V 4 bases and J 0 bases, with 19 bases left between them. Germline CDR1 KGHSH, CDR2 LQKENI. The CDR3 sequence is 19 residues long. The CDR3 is CASSHYDSPRTSGANVLTF. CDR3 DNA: TGTGCCAGCTCACATTACGACAGTCCCAGAACCTCTGGGGCCAACGTCCTGACTTTC.

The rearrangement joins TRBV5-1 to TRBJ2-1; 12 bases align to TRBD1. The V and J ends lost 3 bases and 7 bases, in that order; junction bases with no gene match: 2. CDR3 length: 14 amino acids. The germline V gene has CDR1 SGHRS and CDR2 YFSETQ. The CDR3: CASSSGQGANEQFF. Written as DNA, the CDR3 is TGCGCCAGCAGCTCGGGACAGGGGGCTAATGAGCAGTTCTTC.

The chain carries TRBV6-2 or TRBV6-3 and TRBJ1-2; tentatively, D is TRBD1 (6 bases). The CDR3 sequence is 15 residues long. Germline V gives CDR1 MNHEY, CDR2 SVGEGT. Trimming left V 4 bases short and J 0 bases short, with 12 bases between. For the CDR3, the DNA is TGTGCCAGCAGTTTTGGGACACTAGCTAACTATGGCTACACCTTC. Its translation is CASSFGTLANYGYTF.

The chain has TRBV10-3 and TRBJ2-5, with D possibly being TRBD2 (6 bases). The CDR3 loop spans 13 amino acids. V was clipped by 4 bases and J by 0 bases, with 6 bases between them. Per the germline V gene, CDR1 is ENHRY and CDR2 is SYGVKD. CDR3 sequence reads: CAISAGDQETQYF. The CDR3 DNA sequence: TGTGCCATCAGTGCGGGAGACCAAGAGACCCAGTACTTC.

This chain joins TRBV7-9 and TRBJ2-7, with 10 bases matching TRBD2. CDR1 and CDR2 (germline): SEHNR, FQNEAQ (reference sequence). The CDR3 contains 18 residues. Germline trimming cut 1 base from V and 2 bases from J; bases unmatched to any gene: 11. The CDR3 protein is CASSLEGSGGIWTYEQYF. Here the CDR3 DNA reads TGTGCCAGCAGCTTAGAGGGTAGCGGGGGGATCTGGACCTACGAGCAGTACTTC. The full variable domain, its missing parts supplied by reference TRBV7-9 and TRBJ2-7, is DTGVSQNPRHKITKRGQNVTFRCDPISEHNRLYWYRQTLGQGPEFLTYFQNEAQLEKSRLLSDRFSAERPKGSFSTLEIQRTEQGDSAMYLCASSLEGSGGIWTYEQYFGPGTRLTVT.

CDR3 bases: TGTGCCAGCAGCCCCTGGACAGCAGAGACCCAGTACTTC. It specifies CASSPWTAETQYF. This rearrangement joins TRBV7-2 to TRBJ2-5; the D gene is possibly TRBD1 (6 bases). Germline V gene lookup returns CDR1 SGHTA and CDR2 FQGNSA. With 5 bases removed from V and 4 bases from J, the gap between germline ends came to 11 bases. This CDR3 spans 13 amino acids.

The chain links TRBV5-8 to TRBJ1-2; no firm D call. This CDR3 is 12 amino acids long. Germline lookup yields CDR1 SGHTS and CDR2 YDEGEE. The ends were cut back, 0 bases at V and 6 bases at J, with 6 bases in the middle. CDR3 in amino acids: CASSLVRDGYTF. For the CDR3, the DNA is TGTGCCAGCAGCTTGGTGCGGGATGGCTACACCTTC. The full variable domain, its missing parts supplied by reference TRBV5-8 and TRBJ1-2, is EAGVTQSPTHLIKTRGQQATLRCSPISGHTSVYWYQQALGLGLQFLLWYDEGEERNRGNFPPRFSGRQFPNYSSELNVNALELEDSALYLCASSLVRDGYTFGSGTRLTVV.

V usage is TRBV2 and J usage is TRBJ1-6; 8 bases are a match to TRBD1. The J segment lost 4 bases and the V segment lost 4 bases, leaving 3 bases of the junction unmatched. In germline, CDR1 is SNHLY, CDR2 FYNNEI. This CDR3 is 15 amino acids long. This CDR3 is CASSGTGRYNSPLHF. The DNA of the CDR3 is TGTGCCAGCAGTGGGACAGGGAGATATAATTCACCCCTCCACTTT.

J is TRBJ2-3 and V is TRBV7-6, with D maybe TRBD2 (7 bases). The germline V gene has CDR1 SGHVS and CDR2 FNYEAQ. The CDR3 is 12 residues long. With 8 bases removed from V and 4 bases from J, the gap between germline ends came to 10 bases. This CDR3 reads CASGRGPDTQYF. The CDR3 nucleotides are TGTGCCAGCGGGCGGGGGCCAGATACGCAGTATTTT.

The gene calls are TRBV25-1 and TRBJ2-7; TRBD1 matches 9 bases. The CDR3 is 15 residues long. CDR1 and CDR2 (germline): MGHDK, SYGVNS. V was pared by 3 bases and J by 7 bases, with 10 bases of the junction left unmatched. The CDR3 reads CASSDPTGTGLEQYF. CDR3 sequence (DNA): TGTGCCAGCAGTGACCCCACCGGGACAGGGTTGGAGCAGTACTTC.

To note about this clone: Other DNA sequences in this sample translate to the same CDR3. This CDR3 is CSVVRLAGGPVAYNEQFF. The CDR3 bases are TGCAGCGTTGTTCGACTAGCGGGAGGGCCCGTCGCCTACAATGAGCAGTTCTTC. The genes are TRBV29-1 and TRBJ2-1, with 14 bases lining up with TRBD2. Germline trimming cut 4 bases from V and 2 bases from J; bases unmatched to any gene: 10. The CDR3 extends over 18 amino acids. Germline-derived CDR1 and CDR2 are SQVTM and ANQGSEA.

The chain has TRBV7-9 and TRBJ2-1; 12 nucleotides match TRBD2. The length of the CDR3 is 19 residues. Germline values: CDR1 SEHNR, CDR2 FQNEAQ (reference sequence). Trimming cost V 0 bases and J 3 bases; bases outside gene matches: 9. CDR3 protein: CASSLAPGLAGLGYNEQFF. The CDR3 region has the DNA TGTGCCAGCAGCTTAGCTCCGGGACTAGCGGGCCTAGGCTACAATGAGCAGTTCTTC.

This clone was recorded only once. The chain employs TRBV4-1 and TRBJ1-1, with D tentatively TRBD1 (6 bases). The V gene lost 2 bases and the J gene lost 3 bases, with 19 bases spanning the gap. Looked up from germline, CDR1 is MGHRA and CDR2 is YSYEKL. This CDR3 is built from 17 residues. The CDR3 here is CASSQFASGGADTEAFF. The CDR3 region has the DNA TGCGCCAGCAGCCAATTTGCGAGCGGGGGCGCGGACACTGAAGCTTTCTTT.